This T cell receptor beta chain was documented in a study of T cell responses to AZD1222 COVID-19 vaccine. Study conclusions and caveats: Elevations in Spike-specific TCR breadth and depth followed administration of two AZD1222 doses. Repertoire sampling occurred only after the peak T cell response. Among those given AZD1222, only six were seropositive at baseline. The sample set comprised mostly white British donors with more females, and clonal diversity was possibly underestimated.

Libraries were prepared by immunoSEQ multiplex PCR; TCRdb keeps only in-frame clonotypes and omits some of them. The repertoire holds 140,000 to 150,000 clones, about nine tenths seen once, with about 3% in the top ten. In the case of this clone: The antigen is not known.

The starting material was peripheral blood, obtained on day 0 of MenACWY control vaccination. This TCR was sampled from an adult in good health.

In DNA, the CDR3 is TGCGCCAGCAGCCGGCGGGCGGGAGGGTCTGGGGCCAACGTCCTGACTTTC. It codes for CASSRRAGGSGANVLTF. The chain combines TRBV5-1 with TRBJ2-6; TRBD2 matches at 9 bases. CDR3 length: 17 amino acids. With 4 bases clipped from V and 1 base from J, the junction kept 6 bases outside the gene matches. Germline CDR1 and CDR2: SGHRS and YFSETQ.